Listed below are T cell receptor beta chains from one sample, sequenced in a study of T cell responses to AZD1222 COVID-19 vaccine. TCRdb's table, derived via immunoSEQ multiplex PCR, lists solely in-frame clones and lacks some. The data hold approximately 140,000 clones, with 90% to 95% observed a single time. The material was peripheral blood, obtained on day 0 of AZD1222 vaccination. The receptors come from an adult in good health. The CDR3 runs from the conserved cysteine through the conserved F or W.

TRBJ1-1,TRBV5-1,CASSMWTGGTEAFF
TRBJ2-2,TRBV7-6,CASSERQPANTGELFF
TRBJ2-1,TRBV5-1,CASSPTSGSGNEQFF
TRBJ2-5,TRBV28,CASSSVYRGQETQYF
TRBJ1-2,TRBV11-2,CASSSTHSRAGLSF
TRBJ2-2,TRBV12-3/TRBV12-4,CASSLDSTGELFF
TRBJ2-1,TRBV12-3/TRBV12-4,CASRDYPLDEQFF
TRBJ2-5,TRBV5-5,CASSLVLAGQETQYF
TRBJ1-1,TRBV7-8,CASSFLDRAGAFF
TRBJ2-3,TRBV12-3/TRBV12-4,CASSSEGGTQYF
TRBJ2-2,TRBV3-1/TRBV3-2,CASSQETSTSNTGELFF
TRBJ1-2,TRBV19,CASSSWTETNYGYTF
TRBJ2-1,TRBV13,CASSLVSLAGAGEQFF
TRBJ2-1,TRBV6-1,CASSAGAGIDSYNEQFF
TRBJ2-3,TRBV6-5,CASSSEPTDTQYF
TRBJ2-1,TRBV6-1,CASSDISEQFF
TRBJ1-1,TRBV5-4,CASSPGPSNTEAFF
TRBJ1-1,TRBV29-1,CSVTKGMNTEAFF
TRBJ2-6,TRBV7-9,CASSLATDRVGLGANVLTF
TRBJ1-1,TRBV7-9,CASSPFGGGNTEAFF
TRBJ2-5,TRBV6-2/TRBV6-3,CASSYGGTGDVWETQYF
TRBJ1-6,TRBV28,CASSYRTGKASPLHF
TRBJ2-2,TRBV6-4,CASSDGRRNTGELFF
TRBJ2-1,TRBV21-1,CASSKVDDNEQFF
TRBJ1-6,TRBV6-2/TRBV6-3,CASSEGTGYNSPLHF
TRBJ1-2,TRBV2,CASSEVIQFGYTF
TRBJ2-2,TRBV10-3,CAISTGTGESGELFF
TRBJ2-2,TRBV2,CASIGSWTGELFF
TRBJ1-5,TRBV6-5,CASRAQGSQPQHF
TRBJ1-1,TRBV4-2,CASSQENGPRGMNTEAFF
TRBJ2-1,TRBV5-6,CASSPDISSYNEQFF
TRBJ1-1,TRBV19,CASSRTVNTEAFF
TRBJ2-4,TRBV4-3,CASSQVGGLRAKNIQYF
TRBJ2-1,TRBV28,CASSLIGSEYNEQFF
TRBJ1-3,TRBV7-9,CASSLTGGFSSGNTIYF
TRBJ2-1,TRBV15,CATSSGNEQFF
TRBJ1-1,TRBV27,CASSSGTSNTEAFF
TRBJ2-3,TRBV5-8,CASSFPPGWRRSTDTQYF
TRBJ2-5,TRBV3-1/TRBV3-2,CASSHSLTGAGETQYF
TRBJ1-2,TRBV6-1,CASSDSSGGTIYGYTF
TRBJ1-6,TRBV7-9,CASSRGTGGNSPLHF
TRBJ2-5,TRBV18,CASSPEGGETQYF
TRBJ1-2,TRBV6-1,CASSPPGHSGYTF
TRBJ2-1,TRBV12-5,CASGLTRTSGLTAEQFF
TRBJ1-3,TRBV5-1,CASSPRTGGNGNTIYF